The clone carrying this TCR beta chain appeared a few times. Its antigen is still unknown. The data were obtained in a study of CD4 T cells in relation to SARS-CoV-2 and coronaviruses. Looked up from germline, CDR1 is MGHRA and CDR2 is YSYEKL. V was clipped by 1 base and J by 1 base, with 22 bases between them. This CDR3 comprises 20 residues. Only in-frame clones appear in the TCRdb table, and some are missing; sequencing was by immunoSEQ multiplex PCR. The sample contains 38,000 or so clones, roughly 83% of which appear only once. The TCR originated in an adult with COVID-19. The sequenced material came from naive CD4+ T cells from PBMCs, cultured in vitro. Noted subset: naive CD4+ T cells isolated by negative enrichment. The genes are TRBV4-1 and TRBJ2-2; D possibly uses TRBD1 or TRBD2 (5 bases each). The DNA for the CDR3 is TGCGCCAGCAGCCAAGTTAAGGTTGCCTGGGGCGGAGGGAACACCGGGGAGCTGTTTTTT. It is translated as CASSQVKVAWGGGNTGELFF.